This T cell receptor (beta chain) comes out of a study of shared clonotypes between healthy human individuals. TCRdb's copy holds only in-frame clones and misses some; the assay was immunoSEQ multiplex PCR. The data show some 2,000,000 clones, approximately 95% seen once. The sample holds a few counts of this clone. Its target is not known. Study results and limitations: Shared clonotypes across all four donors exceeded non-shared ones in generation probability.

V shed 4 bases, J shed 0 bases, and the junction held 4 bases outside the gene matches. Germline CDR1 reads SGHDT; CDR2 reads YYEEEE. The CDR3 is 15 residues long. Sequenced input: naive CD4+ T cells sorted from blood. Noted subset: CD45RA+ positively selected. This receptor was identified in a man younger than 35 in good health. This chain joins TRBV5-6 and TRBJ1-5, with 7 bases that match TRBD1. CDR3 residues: CASSRGTDSNQPQHF. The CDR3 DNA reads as TGTGCCAGCAGCAGGGGGACAGATAGCAATCAGCCCCAGCATTTT.